The entry below describes one T cell receptor beta chain. This entry belongs to a study of CXCR3-negative and CXCR3-positive naive CD8 T cells. UMI-labeled TRB cDNA libraries were prepared by 5' RACE. TCRdb reprocessed the 5' RACE reads and reports one entry per CDR3 protein, with no DNA. The repertoire shows 100,000 to 150,000 distinct CDR3 sequences; the top ten hold around 0.5%. Sequenced material: naive CXCR3- CD8+ T cells from blood. Subset: CD45RO-CCR7+CD27+CD95- naive CD8+ T cells lacking CXCR3 (TNR3-). This TCR derives from a human donor in good health. Some clones in this sample may be carry-over from other donors' samples.

The CDR3 protein is CASSRRTDTQYF. V and J are TRBV12-3 or TRBV12-4 and TRBJ2-3. The CDR3 extends over 12 amino acids.